The 27 T cell receptor beta chains below come from one sample, sequenced in a study of blood T cells in healthy people across ages. A J-beta primer mix and a sample-barcoded 5' primer were used in a second PCR of about 7 to 12 cycles. Each CDR3 protein gets one entry after TCRdb re-called the 5' RACE reads with MiXCR. The profile shows 850,000 to 950,000 distinct CDR3 sequences, around 30% of them singletons. The sequencing sample was made of blood. All receptors come from a woman of 80 years or more in good health.

This clonotype was seen at least ten times. The chain combines TRBV4-3 with TRBJ2-3; D is undetermined. Germline lookup yields CDR1 LGHNA and CDR2 YSLEER. The V end lost 0 bases, the J end lost 0 bases, and 10 bases lay between the germline ends. This CDR3 spans 16 amino acids. The CDR3, as DNA: TGCGCCAGCAGCCAAGATCCCCCTCCTAGCACAGATACGCAGTATTTT. Translated: CASSQDPPPSTDTQYF.

Concerning this clonotype itself: Mismatch with germline at one junction end may stem from a read error. The CDR3 is CTISESMGQVPVGYTF. The CDR3 nucleotides read TGTACCATCAGTGAGTCGATGGGGCAGGTGCCGGTTGGCTACACCTTC. The genes are TRBV10-3 and TRBJ1-2; TRBD1 is a possible D gene (5 bases). There are 16 residues in the CDR3. Looked up from germline, CDR1 is ENHRY and CDR2 is SYGVKD.

Comments on this clonotype: One junction end does not reproduce the germline sequence, and a read error may be involved. V usage is TRBV7-9 and J usage is TRBJ2-1, with unresolved D. The CDR3 is 16 amino acids. In germline, CDR1 is SEHNR, CDR2 FQNEAQ (reference sequence). The CDR3 sequence is CASSSSGWSSYNERFF. The CDR3 nucleotides read TGTGCCAGCAGCTCGTCCGGCTGGAGCTCCTACAATGAGCGGTTCTTC.

Worth noting for this clonotype: The CDR3 end shows no conserved phenylalanine or tryptophan, and so a read error is likely. The chain uses TRBV5-5 and TRBJ2-3; 8 nucleotides align to TRBD1. From germline, CDR1 is SGHKS and CDR2 YYEKEE (reference sequence). V lost 2 bases and J lost 4; bases outside the gene matches: 3. The CDR3 has 14 residues. Here the CDR3 reads CASSFGQGADTQYC. The CDR3 nucleotides are TGTGCCAGCAGCTTCGGACAGGGTGCAGATACGCAGTATTGT.

This clonotype occurred many times. This chain uses TRBV14 with TRBJ2-7; D unclear. Germline CDR1 is SGHDN and CDR2 is FVKESK. The CDR3 covers 14 residues. Trimming stripped 5 bases from V and 6 bases from J, with 17 bases between. This CDR3 reads CASSFRTEIGEQYF. The DNA for the CDR3 is TGTGCCAGCAGCTTCCGGACCGAGATCGGCGAGCAGTACTTC.

V usage is TRBV7-9 and J usage is TRBJ1-2, with D unclear. Trimming left V 5 bases short and J 2 bases short, with 9 bases between. This CDR3 region has 13 residues. Germline lookup yields CDR1 SEHNR and CDR2 FQNEAQ (reference sequence). The CDR3 is CASSPIGNYGYTF. In DNA, the CDR3 is TGTGCCAGCAGCCCTATAGGCAACTATGGCTACACCTTC.

The rearrangement links TRBV7-8 to TRBJ2-5; 8 bases line up with TRBD1. Germline trimming cut 1 base from V and 5 bases from J; bases unmatched to any gene: 6. This CDR3 comprises 15 residues. Germline CDR1 reads SGHVS; CDR2 reads FQNEAQ. CDR3 protein: CASSLGQGFGETQYF. The CDR3 DNA reads TGTGCCAGCAGCTTAGGACAGGGGTTCGGGGAGACCCAGTACTTC. The whole variable domain, filled in from reference TRBV7-8 and TRBJ2-5, reads GAGVSQSPRYKVAKRGQDVALRCDPISGHVSLFWYQQALGQGPEFLTYFQNEAQLDKSGLPSDRFFAERPEGSVSTLKIQRTQQEDSAVYLCASSLGQGFGETQYFGPGTRLLVL.

In its sample, this clonotype was seen many times. V is TRBV6-5 and J is TRBJ2-7; 10 nucleotides agree with TRBD1. The CDR3 totals 13 residues. Germline V CDR1 and CDR2: MNHEY, SVGAGI. The junction had 2 bases not matched to a gene; V was cut back by 2 bases and J by 7 bases. The chain's CDR3 is CASSYDRGHEQYF. The CDR3 DNA is TGTGCCAGCAGTTACGACAGGGGGCATGAGCAGTACTTC.

Comment on this clonotype: A read error may be the cause here, since a much bigger clone is one base away. The rearrangement uses TRBV5-6 and TRBJ1-2; 7 nucleotides match TRBD1. The V gene's germline CDR1 is SGHDT and CDR2 YYEEEE. Trimming took 4 bases from V and 8 from J; bases not matched to a gene: 8. CDR3 length: 13 residues. DNA of the CDR3: TGTGCCAGCAGCCAGGACAGGAGCTCCGGCTACACCTTC. Amino acids: CASSQDRSSGYTF.

There are a few counts of this clonotype. V and J are TRBV18 and TRBJ1-2; D gene uncertain. The CDR3 totals 15 residues. Germline V lookup: CDR1 KGHSH, CDR2 LQKENI. Trimming cost V 3 bases and J 8 bases, with 19 bases left between them. The chain's CDR3 is CASSPSVDGSGGYTF. CDR3 in DNA: TGTGCCAGCTCACCCTCTGTGGATGGGTCCGGGGGCTACACCTTC. The variable domain in full, with the rest retrieved from reference TRBV18 and TRBJ1-2, is NAGVMQNPRHLVRRRGQEARLRCSPMKGHSHVYWYRQLPEEGLKFMVYLQKENIIDESGMPKERFSAEFPKEGPSILRIQQVVRGDSAAYFCASSPSVDGSGGYTFGSGTRLTVV.

The V call is TRBV13, the J call TRBJ1-1; tentative D call: TRBD1 (6 bases). This CDR3 comprises 17 residues. The germline V gene has CDR1 PRHDT and CDR2 FYEKMQ (reference sequence). Trimming stripped 5 bases from V and 0 bases from J, with 19 bases between. CDR3 amino acids: CASSPHRAALMNTEAFF. As DNA, the CDR3 is TGTGCCAGCAGCCCCCACAGGGCAGCCCTTATGAACACTGAAGCTTTCTTT. Looking up the rest from reference TRBV13 and TRBJ1-1 gives the full variable domain: AAGVIQSPRHLIKEKRETATLKCYPIPRHDTVYWYQQGPGQDPQFLISFYEKMQSDKGSIPDRFSAQQFSDYHSELNMSSLELGDSALYFCASSPHRAALMNTEAFFGQGTRLTVV.

V and J are TRBV20-1 and TRBJ2-5; 7 nucleotides align to TRBD2. Germline trimming cut 2 bases from V and 4 bases from J; bases unmatched to any gene: 7. This CDR3 comprises 14 residues. CDR1 and CDR2 from the germline V gene are DFQATT and SNEGSKA (reference sequence). CDR3 sequence reads: CSARQAGALETQYF. The DNA for the CDR3 is TGCAGTGCTAGACAGGCGGGAGCACTAGAGACCCAGTACTTC.

This clonotype was seen a handful of times. The chain employs TRBV11-2 and TRBJ2-1, with 10 bases lining up with TRBD2. V was pared by 0 bases and J by 15 bases, with 14 bases of the junction left unmatched. This CDR3 contains 16 residues. Germline CDR1 reads SGHAT; CDR2 reads FQNNGV. The DNA of the CDR3 is TGTGCCAGCAGCTTAGATTGGAGCGGGGGGGCCTTCGATCTGTTCTTC. Its translation: CASSLDWSGGAFDLFF.

This clonotype was seen more than once but under ten times. The chain has TRBV10-2 and TRBJ2-5; the match to TRBD2 covers 11 bases. V was pared by 6 bases and J by 3 bases, with 3 bases of the junction left unmatched. This CDR3 has 14 residues. Germline lookup yields CDR1 WSHSY and CDR2 SAAADI. The CDR3 coding sequence is TGCGCCAGCAGAGGACTAGCGGGTGAAGAGACCCAGTACTTC. Translation gives CASRGLAGEETQYF.

The genes are TRBV4-3 and TRBJ2-5, with D unclear. Per germline, CDR1 LGHNA and CDR2 YSLEER. The CDR3 extends over 15 amino acids. V lost 1 base, J lost 1 base, and 10 bases lay in between. CDR3 nucleotide sequence: TGCGCCAGCAGCCAAGCCCGGTGGTTCCAAGAGACCCAGTACTTC. Protein sequence: CASSQARWFQETQYF.

In its sample, this clonotype was seen a few times. At one end the junction does not follow the germline gene, possibly because of a read error. The rearrangement joins TRBV20-1 to TRBJ1-6, with TRBD1 matching over 9 bases. Germline assignment: CDR1 DFQATT and CDR2 SNEGSKA (reference sequence). The CDR3 is 13 residues long. CDR3 bases: TGCAGTGCTAGGCGGGACAGGGATTCACCCATCCACTTT. This codes for CSARRDRDSPIHF.

Many counts were recorded for this clonotype. V usage is TRBV30 and J usage is TRBJ2-6, with D perhaps being TRBD1 or TRBD2 (6 bases each). With 3 bases removed from V and 1 base from J, the gap between germline ends came to 13 bases. The CDR3 loop spans 16 amino acids. CDR1 is GTSNPN, CDR2 SVGIG, per germline (reference sequence). CDR3 residues: CAWRGGVQSGANVLTF. DNA for the CDR3: TGTGCCTGGAGGGGGGGCGTCCAATCTGGGGCCAACGTCCTGACTTTC.

This clonotype was counted only a few times. The V and J genes are TRBV7-2 and TRBJ2-3; 8 bases are a match to TRBD2. The CDR3 loop spans 17 amino acids. Germline V gene lookup returns CDR1 SGHTA and CDR2 FQGNSA. V dropped 3 bases and J dropped 6; count of bases not matched to a gene: 14. In nucleotides, the CDR3 is TGTGCCAGCAGCTTGTGGGGAGCCGGGACTAGTTCCGATACGCAGTATTTT. It encodes CASSLWGAGTSSDTQYF.

As regards this clonotype: A clone one base away is much larger, so this may be a read error. DNA of the CDR3: TGTGCCAACAGTTTAGATGGCGAGGCCAACACCGAGCAGTTCTTC. Protein product: CANSLDGEANTEQFF. The V and J genes are TRBV12-3 or TRBV12-4 and TRBJ2-1, with D unclear. The CDR3 contains 15 residues.

This clonotype was found many times. The chain joins TRBV27 to TRBJ1-2; D is unresolved. V shed 6 bases and J shed 2 bases, with 13 bases lying between them. The V gene's germline CDR1 is MNHEY and CDR2 SMNVEV (reference sequence). This CDR3 spans 14 amino acids. The CDR3 sequence is CASSSTRANYGYTF. As DNA, the CDR3 is TGTGCCAGCAGCTCCACGCGGGCAAACTATGGCTACACCTTC.

This clonotype was recorded a few times. The gene calls are TRBV6-2 or TRBV6-3 and TRBJ1-5; TRBD1 aligns across 7 bases. V shed 6 bases and J 3 bases; nucleotides not matched to a gene: 5. Germline loops: CDR1 MNHEY, CDR2 SVGEGT. The CDR3 is 14 amino acids. The CDR3 protein is CASRSTGNNQPQHF. Written as DNA, the CDR3 is TGTGCCAGCAGATCGACAGGGAACAATCAGCCCCAGCATTTT.

The chain is built from TRBV27 and TRBJ1-1; 9 positions agree with TRBD1. V shed 2 bases and J 0 bases; nucleotides not matched to a gene: 4. Germline V gene sequence: CDR1 MNHEY, CDR2 SMNVEV (reference sequence). The CDR3 is 16 residues long. This CDR3 is CASSLGQGRVNTEAFF. DNA of the CDR3: TGTGCCAGCAGTTTAGGACAGGGGAGGGTGAACACTGAAGCTTTCTTT.

This clonotype was observed a handful of times. The chain employs TRBV5-1 and TRBJ2-2; D is uncertain. The CDR3 consists of 14 residues. Deletions cut 1 base from V and 5 bases from J, with 9 bases between. CDR1 is SGHRS and CDR2 is YFSETQ in the germline V gene. The CDR3 region is CASSLWAETGELFF. The CDR3 DNA reads as TGCGCCAGCAGCTTGTGGGCGGAGACCGGGGAGCTGTTTTTT.

In its sample, this clonotype was seen many times. V and J are TRBV29-1 and TRBJ2-2; TRBD1 matches 11 bases. Germline V gene sequence: CDR1 SQVTM, CDR2 ANQGSEA. The CDR3 loop spans 17 amino acids. The V segment lost 3 bases and the J segment 2 bases; nucleotides outside the gene matches: 8. CDR3 region: CSVEIRTGGINTGELFF. The CDR3 DNA follows: TGCAGCGTTGAGATAAGGACAGGGGGCATAAACACCGGGGAGCTGTTTTTT.

The chain recombines TRBV20-1 with TRBJ2-5; D unclear. The CDR3 consists of 12 residues. Germline CDR1 is DFQATT and CDR2 is SNEGSKA (reference sequence). V dropped 3 bases and J dropped 4 bases, with 9 bases sitting between them. CDR3 sequence: CSARVLGETQYF. CDR3 nucleotides: TGCAGTGCTAGGGTTTTAGGAGAGACCCAGTACTTC.

In regard to this clonotype: A much larger clone differs from this one at a single base, so this may be a read error. The V and J genes are TRBV18 and TRBJ2-5; D possibly corresponds to TRBD1 (6 bases). Judging by the DNA end, TRBJ2-1 fits better; the J call may be wrong. The CDR3 totals 15 residues. Germline CDR1 KGHSH, CDR2 LQKENI. The CDR3: CASSPPSGQQETQFF. The CDR3 DNA is TGTGCCAGCTCACCACCAAGCGGACAGCAAGAGACCCAGTTCTTC.

This clonotype was seen many times. V gene TRBV6-6 combines with J gene TRBJ2-1; 9 bases are shared with TRBD1. CDR3 length: 15 residues. Germline assignment: CDR1 MNHNY and CDR2 SVGAGI (reference sequence). The V and J ends lost 2 bases and 5 bases, in that order; junction bases with no gene match: 4. The CDR3 spells CASSYVGQGHNEQFF. CDR3 nucleotides: TGTGCCAGCAGTTACGTGGGACAGGGCCACAATGAGCAGTTCTTC.